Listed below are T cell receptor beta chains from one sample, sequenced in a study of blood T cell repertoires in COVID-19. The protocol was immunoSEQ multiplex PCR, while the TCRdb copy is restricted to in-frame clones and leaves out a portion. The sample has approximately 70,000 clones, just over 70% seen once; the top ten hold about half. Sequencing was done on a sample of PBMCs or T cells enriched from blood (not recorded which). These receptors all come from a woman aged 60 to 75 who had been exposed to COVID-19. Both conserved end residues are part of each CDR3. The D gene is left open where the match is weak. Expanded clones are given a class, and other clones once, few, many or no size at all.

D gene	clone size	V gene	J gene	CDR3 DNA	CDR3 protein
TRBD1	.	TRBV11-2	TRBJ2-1	TGTGCCAGCAGCTTAGAGGGCCTGGGGACAGGGTTGTTCTTC	CASSLEGLGTGLFF
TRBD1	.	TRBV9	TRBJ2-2	TGTGCCAGCACCGGAAGGAAGGGACAGGGGGCGAACACCGGGGAGCTGTTTTTT	CASTGRKGQGANTGELFF
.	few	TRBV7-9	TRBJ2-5	TGTGCCAGCAGCTTAAGGGGGCAAGAGACCCAGTACTTC	CASSLRGQETQYF
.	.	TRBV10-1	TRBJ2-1	TGCGCCAGCAGTGAGTCGGGACAAAAGGATAAGTTCTTC	CASSESGQKDKFF
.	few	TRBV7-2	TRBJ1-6	TGTGCCAGCAGCTTAGAGGCAGGGTCCCGTTCACCCCTCCACTTT	CASSLEAGSRSPLHF
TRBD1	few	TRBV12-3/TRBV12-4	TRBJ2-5	TGTGCCAGCAGTTTCCGACAGGGGGAGACCCAGTACTTC	CASSFRQGETQYF
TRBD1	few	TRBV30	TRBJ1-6	TGTGCCTGGGACAGGGGCAATTCACCCCTCCACTTT	CAWDRGNSPLHF
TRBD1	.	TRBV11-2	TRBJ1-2	TGTGCCAGCAGCTTAGGGGCAGGGGGCGACTATGGCTACACCTTC	CASSLGAGGDYGYTF
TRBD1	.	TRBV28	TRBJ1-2	TGTGCCAGCAGTTTAAGGTTAACAGGGGCTGGCTACACCTTC	CASSLRLTGAGYTF
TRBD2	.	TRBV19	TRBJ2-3	TGTGCCACCGGGGGGGGCACAGATACGCAGTATTTT	CATGGGTDTQYF
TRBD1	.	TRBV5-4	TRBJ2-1	TGTGCCAGCAGCTCCCCTGGACAGGCGATTCGGGATGAGCAGTTCTTC	CASSSPGQAIRDEQFF
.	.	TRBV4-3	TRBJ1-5	TGCGCCAGCAGCCAAGAGTTCGGGGTACGGCAGCCCCAGCATTTT	CASSQEFGVRQPQHF
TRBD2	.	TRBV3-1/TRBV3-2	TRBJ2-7	TGTGCCAGCAGCCAAGACCGAGGGACTAGCCCTGGGGAGCAGTACTTC	CASSQDRGTSPGEQYF
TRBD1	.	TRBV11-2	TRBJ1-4	TGTGCCAGCAGGCAAACCGGGACAGCTAATGAAAAACTGTTTTTT	CASRQTGTANEKLFF
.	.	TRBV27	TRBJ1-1	TGTGCCAGCACGAGGACCCCGGGGACTGAAGCTTTCTTT	CASTRTPGTEAFF
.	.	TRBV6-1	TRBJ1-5	TGTGCCAGCAGTGAAGACAGTAGCAATCAGCCCCAGCATTTT	CASSEDSSNQPQHF
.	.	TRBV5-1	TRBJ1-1	TGCGCCAGCAGCTTGGACGGGGGGAACACTGAAGCTTTCTTT	CASSLDGGNTEAFF
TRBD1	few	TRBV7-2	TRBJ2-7	TGTGCCAGCAGCACACGGACAGGGAACGAGCAGTACTTC	CASSTRTGNEQYF
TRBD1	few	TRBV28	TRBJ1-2	TGTGCCAGCAGTTACTCGCGGACAGGTGGCTACACCTTC	CASSYSRTGGYTF
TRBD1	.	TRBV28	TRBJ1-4	TGTGCCAGCAGTCCCTTAACAGGGGGGGAAAAACTGTTTTTT	CASSPLTGGEKLFF
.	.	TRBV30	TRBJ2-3	TGTGCCTGGATATCTGGGCCGGGCACAGATACGCAGTATTTT	CAWISGPGTDTQYF
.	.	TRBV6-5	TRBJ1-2	TGTGCCAGCAGTTCGCGGACAGTAACAGGGGGCTACACCTTC	CASSSRTVTGGYTF
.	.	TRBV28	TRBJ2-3	TGTGCCAGCAGAGCGGTCATGGCAGATACGCAGTATTTT	CASRAVMADTQYF
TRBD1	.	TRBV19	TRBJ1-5	TGTGCCAGTAAAGGGACAGGGGGCGATTATAGCAATCAGCCCCAGCATTTT	CASKGTGGDYSNQPQHF
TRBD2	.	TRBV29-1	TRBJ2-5	TGCAGCGTTGACGGGACTAGCGGGGGGGCATCGGAGACCCAGTACTTC	CSVDGTSGGASETQYF
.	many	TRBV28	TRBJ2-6	TGTGCCAGCAGCCCTACCGGGGGGGCCAACGTCCTGACTTTC	CASSPTGGANVLTF
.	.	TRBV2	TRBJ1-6	TGTGCCAGTGCCCAGAATAATTCACCCCTCCACTTT	CASAQNNSPLHF
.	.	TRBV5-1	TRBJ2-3	TGCGCCAGCAGCTTGGGGAGCGGTACTAGCACAGATACGCAGTATTTT	CASSLGSGTSTDTQYF
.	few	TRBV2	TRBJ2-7	TGTGCCAGCAGTCGGACACTCCTGGACTCCTACGAGCAGTACTTC	CASSRTLLDSYEQYF
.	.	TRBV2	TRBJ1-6	TGTGCCAGCACAATGGGGAGTTCACCCCTCCACTTT	CASTMGSSPLHF
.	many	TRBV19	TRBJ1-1	TGTGCCAGTAGTACCCCAGGGAGGACTGCTGAAGCTTTCTTT	CASSTPGRTAEAFF
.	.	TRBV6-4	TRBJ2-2	TGTGCCAGCAGTGACGAGGGAACGAACACCGGGGAGCTGTTTTTT	CASSDEGTNTGELFF
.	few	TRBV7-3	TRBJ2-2	TGTGCCAGCGCCCCTCGGGCTAGCTGGCGAGCTCCGCTGTTTTTT	CASAPRASWRAPLFF
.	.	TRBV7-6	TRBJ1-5	TGTGCCAGCAGCTTGTCGGGGGATCAGCCCCAGCATTTT	CASSLSGDQPQHF
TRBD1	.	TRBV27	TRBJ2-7	TGTGCCAGCAGTTTAGGACAGGGAGGCAACGAGCAGTACTTC	CASSLGQGGNEQYF
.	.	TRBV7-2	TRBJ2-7	TGTGCCAGCAGCTTCACCGGGACTCCCGAGCAGTACTTC	CASSFTGTPEQYF
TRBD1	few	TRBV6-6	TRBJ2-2	TGTGCCAGCAGTAAACCACAGGGGGCGATCGGGGAGCTGTTTTTT	CASSKPQGAIGELFF
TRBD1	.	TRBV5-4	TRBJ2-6	TGTGCCAGCAGCCCCCAGACAGGGAAGGCTGGGGCCAACGTCCTGACTTTC	CASSPQTGKAGANVLTF
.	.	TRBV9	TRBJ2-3	TGTGCCAGCAGCGTGGAGTGGAGCACAGATACGCAGTATTTT	CASSVEWSTDTQYF
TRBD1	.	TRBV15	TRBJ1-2	TGTGCCACCAGCACCCCGGGACAGGGTTTGGTTGGCTATGGCTACACCTTC	CATSTPGQGLVGYGYTF
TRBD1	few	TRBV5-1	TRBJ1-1	TGCGCCAGCAGCCCGCAGGGGGCGAAGAACACTGAAGCTTTCTTT	CASSPQGAKNTEAFF
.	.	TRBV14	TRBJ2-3	TGTGCCAGCAGCCAACTAGGAAGAGATACGCAGTATTTT	CASSQLGRDTQYF
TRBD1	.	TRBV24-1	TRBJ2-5	TGTGCCACCAGTGATTTGCAAATCGGGACAGGGCAAGAGACCCAGTACTTC	CATSDLQIGTGQETQYF
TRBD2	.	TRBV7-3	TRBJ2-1	TGTGCCAGCAGCTTAGAGCTAGCGGGGGAGGCCTACAATGAGCAGTTCTTC	CASSLELAGEAYNEQFF
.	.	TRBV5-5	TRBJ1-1	TGTGCCAGCAGCTGGGGACACGCGAACACTGAAGCTTTCTTT	CASSWGHANTEAFF
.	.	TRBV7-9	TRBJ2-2	TGTGCCAGCAGCCGAGCCGGGGAGCACACCGGGGAGCTGTTTTTT	CASSRAGEHTGELFF
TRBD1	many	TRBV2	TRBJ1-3	TGTGCCAGCGCGGGGACAGCCTCTGGAAACACCATATATTTT	CASAGTASGNTIYF
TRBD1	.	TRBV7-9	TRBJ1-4	TGTGCCAGCAGCTTCGGACAGGGGAATGAAAAACTGTTTTTT	CASSFGQGNEKLFF
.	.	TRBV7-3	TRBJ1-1	TGTGCCAGCAGCTCGACGGCAGGGTCTATGAACACTGAAGCTTTCTTT	CASSSTAGSMNTEAFF